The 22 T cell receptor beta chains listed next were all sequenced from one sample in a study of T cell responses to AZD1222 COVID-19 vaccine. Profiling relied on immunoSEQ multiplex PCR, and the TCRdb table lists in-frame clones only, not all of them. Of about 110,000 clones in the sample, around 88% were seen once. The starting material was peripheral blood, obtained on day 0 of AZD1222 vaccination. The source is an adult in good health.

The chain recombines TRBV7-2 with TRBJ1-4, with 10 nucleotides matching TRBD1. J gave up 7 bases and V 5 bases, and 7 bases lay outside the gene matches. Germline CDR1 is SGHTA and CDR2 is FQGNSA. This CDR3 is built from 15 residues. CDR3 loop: CASSRTGQGFEKLFF. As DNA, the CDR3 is TGTGCCAGCAGCCGCACGGGACAGGGGTTTGAAAAACTGTTTTTT.

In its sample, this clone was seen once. CDR3 region: CASSQDREPNYGYTF. The CDR3 coding sequence is TGTGCCAGCAGCCAAGATCGGGAACCTAACTATGGCTACACCTTC. V usage is TRBV4-2 and J usage is TRBJ1-2; D ambiguous. The ends were cut back, 0 bases at V and 0 bases at J, with 8 bases in the middle. The CDR3 is 15 amino acids. The germline CDR1 and CDR2 sequences are LGHNA and YNFKEQ.

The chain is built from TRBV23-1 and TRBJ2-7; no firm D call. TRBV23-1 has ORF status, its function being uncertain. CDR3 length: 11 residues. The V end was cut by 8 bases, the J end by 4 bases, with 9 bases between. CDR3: CASLTGYEQYF. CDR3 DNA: TGCGCCAGCCTTACCGGGTACGAGCAGTACTTC.

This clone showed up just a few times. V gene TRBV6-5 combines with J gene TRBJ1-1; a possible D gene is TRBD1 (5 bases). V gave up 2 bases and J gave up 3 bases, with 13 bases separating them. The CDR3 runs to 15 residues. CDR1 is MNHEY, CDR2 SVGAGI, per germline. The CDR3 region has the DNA TGTGCCAGCAGTTACACCGGGACCGACTACACTGAAGCTTTCTTT. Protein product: CASSYTGTDYTEAFF.

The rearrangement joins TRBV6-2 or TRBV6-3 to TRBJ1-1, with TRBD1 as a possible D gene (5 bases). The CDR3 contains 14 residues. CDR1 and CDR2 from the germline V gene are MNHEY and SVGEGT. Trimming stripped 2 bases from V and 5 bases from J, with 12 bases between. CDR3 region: CASSYVSGSTEAFF. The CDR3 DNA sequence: TGTGCCAGCAGTTACGTGTCAGGGTCTACTGAAGCTTTCTTT.

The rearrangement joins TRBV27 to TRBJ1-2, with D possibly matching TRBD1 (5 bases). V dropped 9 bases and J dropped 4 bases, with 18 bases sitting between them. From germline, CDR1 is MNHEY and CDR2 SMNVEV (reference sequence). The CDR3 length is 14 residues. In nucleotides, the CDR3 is TGTGCCAGTTGGGACTTCCGAAGGGGCTATGGCTACACCTTC. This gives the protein CASWDFRRGYGYTF.

The CDR3 loop is CASSLLGGNIETQYF. For the CDR3, the DNA is TGTGCCAGCAGTTTACTCGGCGGGAACATAGAGACCCAGTACTTC. The J gene is TRBJ2-5, the V gene TRBV27; tentative D call: TRBD2 (6 bases). The CDR3 contains 15 residues. Deletions cut 2 bases from V and 4 bases from J, with 14 bases between. Per germline, CDR1 MNHEY and CDR2 SMNVEV (reference sequence).

The CDR3 DNA sequence: TGTGCCAGCAGCTCTTGGGGGTCCGGCACAGATACGCAGTATTTT. It encodes CASSSWGSGTDTQYF. J is TRBJ2-3 and V is TRBV6-2 or TRBV6-3, with D tentatively TRBD1 or TRBD2 (5 bases each). V lost 6 bases and J lost 1, with 14 bases in between. The CDR3 covers 15 residues. Germline V lookup: CDR1 MNHEY, CDR2 SVGEGT.

CDR3 sequence reads: CASSPGQGSYNEQFF. For the CDR3, the DNA is TGTGCCAGCAGCCCGGGACAGGGCTCCTACAATGAGCAGTTCTTC. The rearrangement uses TRBV7-2 and TRBJ2-1, with TRBD1 matching over 9 bases. The CDR3 extends over 15 amino acids. V lost 5 bases to trimming and J lost 0 bases; unmatched junction nucleotides: 2. Germline CDR1 SGHTA, CDR2 FQGNSA.

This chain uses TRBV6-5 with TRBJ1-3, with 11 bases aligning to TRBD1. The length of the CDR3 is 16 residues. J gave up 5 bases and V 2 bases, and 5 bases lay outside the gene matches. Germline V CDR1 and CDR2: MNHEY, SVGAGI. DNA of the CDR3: TGTGCCAGCAGTTACAGTGGACAGGGGGCTCGAAACACCATATATTTT. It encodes CASSYSGQGARNTIYF.

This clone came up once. CDR3 protein: CASGRTGGANTEAFF. CDR3 nucleotide sequence: TGTGCCAGCGGACGGACAGGGGGAGCGAACACTGAAGCTTTCTTT. The chain uses TRBV28 and TRBJ1-1; 10 bases match TRBD1. The germline CDR1 and CDR2 sequences are MDHEN and SYDVKM. V lost 8 bases, J lost 1 base, and 7 bases stayed unmatched. The CDR3 is 15 amino acids.

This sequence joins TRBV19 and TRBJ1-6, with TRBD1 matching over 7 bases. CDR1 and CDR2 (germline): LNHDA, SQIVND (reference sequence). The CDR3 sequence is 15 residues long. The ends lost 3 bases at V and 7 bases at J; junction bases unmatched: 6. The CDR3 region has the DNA TGTGCCAGTAGTATGAAACAGGGGTGGAATTCACCCCTCCACTTT. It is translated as CASSMKQGWNSPLHF.

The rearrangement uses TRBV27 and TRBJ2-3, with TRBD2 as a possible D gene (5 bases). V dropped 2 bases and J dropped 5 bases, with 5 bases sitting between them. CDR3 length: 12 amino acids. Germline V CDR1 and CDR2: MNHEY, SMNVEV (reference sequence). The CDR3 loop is CASSLRGDTQYF. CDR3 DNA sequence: TGTGCCAGCAGTTTACGGGGAGATACGCAGTATTTT.

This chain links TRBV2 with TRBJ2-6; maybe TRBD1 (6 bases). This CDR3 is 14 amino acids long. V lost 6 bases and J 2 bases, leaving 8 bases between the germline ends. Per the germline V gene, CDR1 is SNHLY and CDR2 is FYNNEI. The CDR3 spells CASRYRAGANVLTF. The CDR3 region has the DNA TGTGCCAGCAGATACAGGGCTGGGGCCAACGTCCTGACTTTC.

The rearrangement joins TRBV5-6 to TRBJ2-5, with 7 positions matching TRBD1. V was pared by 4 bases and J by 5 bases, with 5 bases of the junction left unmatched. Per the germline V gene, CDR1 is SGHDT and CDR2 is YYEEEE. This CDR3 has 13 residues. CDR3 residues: CASSPQQGETQYF. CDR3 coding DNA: TGTGCCAGCAGCCCCCAACAGGGGGAGACCCAGTACTTC.

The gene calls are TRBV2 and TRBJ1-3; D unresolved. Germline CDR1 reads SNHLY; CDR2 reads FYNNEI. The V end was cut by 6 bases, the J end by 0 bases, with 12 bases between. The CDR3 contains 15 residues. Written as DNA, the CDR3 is TGTGCCAGCAGGAAGGACGGAATCTCTGGAAACACCATATATTTT. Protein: CASRKDGISGNTIYF. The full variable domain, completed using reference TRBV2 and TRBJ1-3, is EPEVTQTPSHQVTQMGQEVILRCVPISNHLYFYWYRQILGQKVEFLVSFYNNEISEKSEIFDDQFSVERPDGSNFTLKIRSTKLEDSAMYFCASRKDGISGNTIYFGEGSWLTVV.

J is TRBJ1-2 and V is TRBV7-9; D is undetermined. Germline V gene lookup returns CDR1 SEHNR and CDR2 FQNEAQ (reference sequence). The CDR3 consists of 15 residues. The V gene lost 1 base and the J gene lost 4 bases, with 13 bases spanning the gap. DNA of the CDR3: TGTGCCAGCAGCTTAGATTCCGGGGAGGGCTATGGCTACACCTTC. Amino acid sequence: CASSLDSGEGYGYTF.

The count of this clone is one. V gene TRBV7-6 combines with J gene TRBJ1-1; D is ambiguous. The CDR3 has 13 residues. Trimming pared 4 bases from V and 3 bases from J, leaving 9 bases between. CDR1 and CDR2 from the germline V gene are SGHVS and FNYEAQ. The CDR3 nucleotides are TGTGCCAGCAGCTCCCCCGGGGACACTGAAGCTTTCTTT. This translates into CASSSPGDTEAFF.

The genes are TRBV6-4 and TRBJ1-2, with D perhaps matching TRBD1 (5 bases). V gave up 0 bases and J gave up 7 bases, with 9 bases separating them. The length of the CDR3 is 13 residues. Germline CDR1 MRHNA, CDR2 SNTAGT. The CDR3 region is CASSDSSGGGYTF. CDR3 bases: TGTGCCAGCAGTGACTCGTCCGGGGGTGGCTACACCTTC.

DNA of the CDR3: TGTGCCAGCAGTCAGACAGGACCAAACAATCAGCCCCAGCATTTT. It translates to CASSQTGPNNQPQHF. The gene calls are TRBV28 and TRBJ1-5; TRBD1 might be the D (6 bases). Germline assignment: CDR1 MDHEN and CDR2 SYDVKM. There are 15 residues in the CDR3. The V gene lost 5 bases and the J gene lost 3 bases, with 14 bases spanning the gap.

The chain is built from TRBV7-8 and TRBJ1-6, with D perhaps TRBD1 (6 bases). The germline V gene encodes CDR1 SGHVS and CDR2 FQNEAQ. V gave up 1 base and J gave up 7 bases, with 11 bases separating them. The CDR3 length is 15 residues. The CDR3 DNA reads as TGTGCCAGCAGCTTAGACCGGCAGGGGAATTCACCCCTCCACTTT. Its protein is CASSLDRQGNSPLHF.

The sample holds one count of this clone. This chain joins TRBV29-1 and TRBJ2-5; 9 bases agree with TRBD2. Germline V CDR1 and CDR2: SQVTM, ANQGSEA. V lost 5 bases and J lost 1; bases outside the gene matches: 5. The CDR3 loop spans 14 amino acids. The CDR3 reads CSVIAGASQETQYF. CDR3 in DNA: TGCAGCGTTATAGCGGGGGCCTCCCAAGAGACCCAGTACTTC.